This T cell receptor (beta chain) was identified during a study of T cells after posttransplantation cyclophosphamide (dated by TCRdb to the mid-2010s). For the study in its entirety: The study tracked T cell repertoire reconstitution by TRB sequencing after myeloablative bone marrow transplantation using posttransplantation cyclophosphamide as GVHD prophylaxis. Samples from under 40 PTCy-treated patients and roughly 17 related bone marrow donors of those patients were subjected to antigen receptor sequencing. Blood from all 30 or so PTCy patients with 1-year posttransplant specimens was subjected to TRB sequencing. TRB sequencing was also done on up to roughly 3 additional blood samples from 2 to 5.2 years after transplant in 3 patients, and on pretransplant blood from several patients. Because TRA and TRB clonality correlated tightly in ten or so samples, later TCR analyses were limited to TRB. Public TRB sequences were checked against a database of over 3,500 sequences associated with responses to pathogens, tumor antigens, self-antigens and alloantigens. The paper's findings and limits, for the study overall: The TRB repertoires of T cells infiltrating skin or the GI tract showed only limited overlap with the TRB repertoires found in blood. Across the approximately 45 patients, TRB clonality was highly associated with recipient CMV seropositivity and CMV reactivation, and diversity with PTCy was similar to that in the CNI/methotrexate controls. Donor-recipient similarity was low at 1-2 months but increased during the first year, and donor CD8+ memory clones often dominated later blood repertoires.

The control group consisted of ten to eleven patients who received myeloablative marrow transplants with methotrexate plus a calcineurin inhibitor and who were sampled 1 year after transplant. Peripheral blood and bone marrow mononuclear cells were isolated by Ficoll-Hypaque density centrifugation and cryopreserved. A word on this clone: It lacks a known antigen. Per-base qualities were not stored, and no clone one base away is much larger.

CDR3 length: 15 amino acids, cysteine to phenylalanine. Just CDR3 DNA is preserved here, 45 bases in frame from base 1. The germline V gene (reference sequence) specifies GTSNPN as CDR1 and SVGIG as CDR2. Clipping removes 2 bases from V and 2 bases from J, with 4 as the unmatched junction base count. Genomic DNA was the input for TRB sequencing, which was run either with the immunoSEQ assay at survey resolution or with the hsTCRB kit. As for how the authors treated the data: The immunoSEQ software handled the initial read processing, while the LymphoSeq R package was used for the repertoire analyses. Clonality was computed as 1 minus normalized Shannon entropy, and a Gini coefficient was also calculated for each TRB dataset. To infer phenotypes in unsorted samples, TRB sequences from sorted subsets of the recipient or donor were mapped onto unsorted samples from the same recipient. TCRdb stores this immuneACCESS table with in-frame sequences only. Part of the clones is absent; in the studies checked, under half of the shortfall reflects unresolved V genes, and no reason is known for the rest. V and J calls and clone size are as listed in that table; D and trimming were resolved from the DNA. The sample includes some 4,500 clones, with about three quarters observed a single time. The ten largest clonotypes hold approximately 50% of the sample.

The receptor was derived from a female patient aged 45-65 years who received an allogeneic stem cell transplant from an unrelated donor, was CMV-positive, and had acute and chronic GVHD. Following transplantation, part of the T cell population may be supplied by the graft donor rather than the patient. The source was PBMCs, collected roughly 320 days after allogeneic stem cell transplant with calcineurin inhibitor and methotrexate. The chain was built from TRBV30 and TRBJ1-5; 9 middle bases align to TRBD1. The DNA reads TGTGCCTGGAGTATTGGGGACAGGGGCAATCAGCCCCAGCATTTT. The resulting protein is CAWSIGDRGNQPQHF.